A selection of T cell receptor beta chains follows, all from one sample in a study of OX40 agonist ivuxolimab in advanced cancers. Libraries were prepared by immunoSEQ multiplex PCR; TCRdb keeps only in-frame clonotypes and omits some of them. The sample has 55,000 to 65,000 clones, 90% to 95% seen once. The starting material was CD4+ or CD8+ T cells sorted from blood, obtained in a trial of the OX40 agonist ivuxolimab. The receptor set was obtained from an adult with an advanced solid tumor such as melanoma, head and neck, liver or kidney cancer. The CDR3 runs from the conserved cysteine through the conserved F or W. A D gene is named only where the DNA matches it firmly. Some rows have no size entry. The others give once, few or many, or a class for an expanded clone.

>NA|TRBJ2-1|TRBV10-2|NA
CASSDVGGPYNEQFF
TGCGCCAGCAGTGATGTGGGGGGGCCCTACAATGAGCAGTTCTTC
>TRBD1|TRBJ1-1|TRBV10-2|NA
CASTPTGGLAEAFF
TGCGCCAGCACCCCGACAGGGGGCCTGGCTGAAGCTTTCTTT
>NA|TRBJ2-7|TRBV4-1|NA
CASSQDTQRAYEQYF
TGCGCCAGCAGCCAAGATACCCAGCGGGCCTACGAGCAGTACTTC
>TRBD2|TRBJ2-7|TRBV2|NA
CASSEVAGAYEQYF
TGTGCCAGCAGTGAAGTAGCGGGCGCCTACGAGCAGTACTTC
>NA|TRBJ2-7|TRBV28|NA
CASSRVGPSLEQYF
TGTGCCAGCAGCCGCGTGGGGCCGTCTTTAGAGCAGTACTTC
>NA|TRBJ2-3|TRBV6-5|NA
CASSYYTAPRDTQYF
TGTGCCAGCAGTTACTACACCGCGCCAAGAGATACGCAGTATTTT
>NA|TRBJ1-4|TRBV29-1|NA
CSVEVVQGGGNEKLFF
TGCAGCGTTGAAGTGGTACAGGGAGGGGGTAATGAAAAACTGTTTTTT
>TRBD1|TRBJ1-2|TRBV6-5|NA
CASSSRDRTPGYGYTF
TGTGCCAGCAGTTCCCGGGACAGGACCCCTGGCTATGGCTACACCTTC
>NA|TRBJ2-2|TRBV6-4|NA
CASSLSANTGELFF
TGTGCCAGCAGTCTATCCGCGAACACCGGGGAGCTGTTTTTT
>NA|TRBJ1-2|TRBV13|NA
CASSLGRGSLYGYTF
TGTGCCAGCAGCCTAGGGCGGGGCAGCCTCTATGGCTACACCTTC
>NA|TRBJ2-1|TRBV5-1|NA
CASSLAGQGLIDEQFF
TGCGCCAGCAGCTTGGCAGGGCAGGGGTTGATCGATGAGCAGTTCTTC
>TRBD1|TRBJ1-2|TRBV13|once
CASSSTGGSLYGYTF
TGTGCCAGCAGCTCTACAGGGGGCAGTCTCTATGGCTACACCTTC
>TRBD2|TRBJ2-7|TRBV6-5|NA
CASRPGAGGAFEQYF
TGTGCCAGCAGACCGGGAGCGGGGGGGGCCTTTGAGCAGTACTTC
>NA|TRBJ2-2|TRBV4-1|NA
CASSQVLQGYTGELFF
TGCGCCAGCAGCCAAGTTCTACAGGGTTACACCGGGGAGCTGTTTTTT
>TRBD1|TRBJ1-2|TRBV7-8|NA
CASSLFDRGRSRDGYTF
TGTGCCAGCAGCTTATTTGACAGGGGGCGTAGTCGAGATGGCTACACCTTC
>NA|TRBJ1-2|TRBV19|once
CASSSAPNYGYTF
TGTGCCAGTAGCTCAGCTCCTAACTATGGCTACACCTTC
>TRBD2|TRBJ2-7|TRBV29-1|NA
CSAEGGSFYEQYF
TGCAGCGCCGAGGGAGGGAGTTTCTACGAGCAGTACTTC
>TRBD1|TRBJ2-5|TRBV2|NA
CASRAGTGVGETQYF
TGTGCCAGCAGGGCCGGGACAGGGGTTGGCGAGACCCAGTACTTC
>NA|TRBJ1-1|TRBV29-1|NA
CSVEDPEAFF
TGCAGCGTTGAAGACCCTGAAGCTTTCTTT
>NA|TRBJ2-5|TRBV5-6|NA
CASTSGGEETQYF
TGTGCCAGCACCTCAGGGGGGGAAGAGACCCAGTACTTC
>TRBD2|TRBJ2-7|TRBV29-1|NA
CSVEFGTSGSTYEQYF
TGCAGCGTTGAATTTGGGACTAGCGGGTCAACCTACGAGCAGTACTTC
>NA|TRBJ1-1|TRBV14|NA
CASSQGRGIDTEAFF
TGTGCCAGCAGCCAAGGGAGGGGCATTGACACTGAAGCTTTCTTT
>NA|TRBJ2-5|TRBV11-2|NA
CASSFLWGPDETQYF
TGTGCCAGCAGCTTTTTATGGGGGCCGGACGAGACCCAGTACTTC
>TRBD2|TRBJ2-1|TRBV27|NA
CASSFGGGIEQFF
TGTGCCAGCAGTTTCGGCGGGGGGATTGAGCAGTTCTTC
>TRBD1|TRBJ1-1|TRBV10-2|NA
CASSLQGYTEAFF
TGCGCCAGCAGTCTACAGGGGTATACTGAAGCTTTCTTT
>TRBD1|TRBJ1-1|TRBV4-2|NA
CASSQLGQGTEAFF
TGTGCCAGCAGCCAACTCGGACAGGGGACTGAAGCTTTCTTT
>NA|TRBJ1-1|TRBV19|large
CASSVGITEAFF
TGTGCCAGTAGTGTGGGGATCACTGAAGCTTTCTTT
>TRBD1|TRBJ1-6|TRBV11-2|NA
CASSYLSGGHGSPLHF
TGTGCCAGCAGCTACCTCTCAGGGGGCCATGGTTCACCCCTCCACTTT
>TRBD1|TRBJ1-1|TRBV7-9|NA
CASSGQGDGEAFF
TGTGCCAGCAGCGGACAGGGGGATGGCGAAGCTTTCTTT
>NA|TRBJ2-7|TRBV4-1|NA
CASSLSEGPILYEQYF
TGCGCCAGCAGCCTCTCCGAGGGACCCATCCTCTACGAGCAGTACTTC
>TRBD1|TRBJ2-5|TRBV27|NA
CASSPTTGAGETQYF
TGTGCCAGCAGTCCAACGACAGGGGCGGGGGAGACCCAGTACTTC
>NA|TRBJ2-4|TRBV7-9|once
CASSLQGQNIQYF
TGTGCCAGCAGCCTACAGGGTCAAAACATTCAGTACTTC
>NA|TRBJ1-3|TRBV2|NA
CASSEWGSSGNTIYF
TGTGCCAGCAGTGAATGGGGGAGCTCTGGAAACACCATATATTTT
>NA|TRBJ1-2|TRBV18|NA
CASSPPGERSGYTF
TGTGCCAGCTCACCACCAGGGGAACGCTCTGGCTACACCTTC
>NA|TRBJ2-7|TRBV7-6|NA
CASSLEGGYEQYF
TGTGCCAGCAGCTTAGAAGGCGGCTACGAGCAGTACTTC
>NA|TRBJ1-6|TRBV25-1|medium-sized
CASSEGGGSSPLHF
TGTGCCAGCAGTGAGGGCGGCGGGAGTTCACCCCTCCACTTT
>TRBD2|TRBJ2-5|TRBV9|NA
CASSVVAGQGETQYF
TGTGCCAGCAGCGTAGTAGCGGGGCAGGGAGAGACCCAGTACTTC
>TRBD2|TRBJ2-1|TRBV7-3|NA
CASSNSGGSSYNEQFF
TGTGCCAGCAGCAATAGCGGGGGAAGCTCCTACAATGAGCAGTTCTTC
>TRBD2|TRBJ2-3|TRBV7-6|NA
CASSFLAGDFRTDTQYF
TGTGCCAGCAGCTTTTTAGCGGGGGATTTTAGGACAGATACGCAGTATTTT
>NA|TRBJ1-3|TRBV5-4|few
CASSLGDTRNTIYF
TGTGCCAGCAGCTTGGGGGACACCAGAAACACCATATATTTT
>TRBD2|TRBJ2-2|TRBV9|NA
CASSAGLAGVGELFF
TGTGCCAGCAGCGCCGGACTAGCGGGGGTCGGGGAGCTGTTTTTT
>NA|TRBJ1-4|TRBV5-6|NA
CASSPDGTNEKLFF
TGTGCCAGCAGCCCGGACGGAACTAATGAAAAACTGTTTTTT
>NA|TRBJ1-3|TRBV7-2|NA
CASSLGVGTIYF
TGTGCCAGCAGCTTAGGCGTAGGCACCATATATTTT
>TRBD1|TRBJ1-1|TRBV27|NA
CASSPVQGMAEAFF
TGTGCCAGCAGTCCGGTACAGGGGATGGCTGAAGCTTTCTTT
>TRBD1|TRBJ2-7|TRBV5-5|NA
CASSGFTGESYEQYF
TGTGCCAGCAGCGGATTCACAGGGGAATCCTACGAGCAGTACTTC
>NA|TRBJ2-2|TRBV11-2|once
CASTGGFGELFF
TGTGCCAGCACAGGGGGGTTCGGGGAGCTGTTTTTT
>TRBD2|TRBJ2-1|TRBV6-6|NA
CASSYSRPGGNEQFF
TGTGCCAGCAGTTACTCGCGGCCGGGAGGGAATGAGCAGTTCTTC
>NA|TRBJ2-7|TRBV5-6|NA
CASSTSGLDFYEQYF
TGTGCCAGCAGCACCTCGGGACTGGACTTCTACGAGCAGTACTTC
>NA|TRBJ2-7|TRBV27|once
CASSLSIQGKFYEQYF
TGTGCCAGCAGTTTATCGATACAGGGAAAGTTCTACGAGCAGTACTTC
>NA|TRBJ1-2|TRBV7-8|NA
CASSLDRTQSRPGYTF
TGTGCCAGCAGCTTAGACCGGACCCAAAGTCGCCCGGGCTACACCTTC
>NA|TRBJ1-1|TRBV7-8|NA
CASTLPNQNTEAFF
TGTGCCAGCACCCTTCCCAATCAGAACACTGAAGCTTTCTTT
>TRBD1|TRBJ2-1|TRBV13|few
CASSSSGQGRSYNEQFF
TGTGCCAGCAGCTCCTCGGGACAGGGGAGGTCCTACAATGAGCAGTTCTTC
>NA|TRBJ2-1|TRBV9|NA
CASSGEDNEQFF
TGTGCCAGCAGCGGAGAGGACAATGAGCAGTTCTTC
>NA|TRBJ1-4|TRBV21-1|NA
CASSHSAARGIEKLFF
TGTGCCAGCAGCCATTCGGCAGCCCGCGGTATTGAAAAACTGTTTTTT
>NA|TRBJ1-5|TRBV7-2|NA
CASSLSGYSNQPQHF
TGTGCCAGCAGCTTATCCGGCTATAGCAATCAGCCCCAGCATTTT
>TRBD1|TRBJ2-7|TRBV2|NA
CASSEARGLSYEQYF
TGTGCCAGCAGTGAAGCCAGGGGGCTCTCCTACGAGCAGTACTTC
>NA|TRBJ1-1|TRBV4-1|NA
CASSQDRETEAFF
TGCGCCAGCAGCCAAGACAGGGAAACTGAAGCTTTCTTT
>NA|TRBJ2-1|TRBV4-1|NA
CASSHHLAYNEQFF
TGCGCCAGCAGCCACCACCTAGCCTACAATGAGCAGTTCTTC
>TRBD1|TRBJ1-1|TRBV14|NA
CASSQGQGGAEAFF
TGTGCCAGCAGCCAGGGACAGGGGGGCGCTGAAGCTTTCTTT